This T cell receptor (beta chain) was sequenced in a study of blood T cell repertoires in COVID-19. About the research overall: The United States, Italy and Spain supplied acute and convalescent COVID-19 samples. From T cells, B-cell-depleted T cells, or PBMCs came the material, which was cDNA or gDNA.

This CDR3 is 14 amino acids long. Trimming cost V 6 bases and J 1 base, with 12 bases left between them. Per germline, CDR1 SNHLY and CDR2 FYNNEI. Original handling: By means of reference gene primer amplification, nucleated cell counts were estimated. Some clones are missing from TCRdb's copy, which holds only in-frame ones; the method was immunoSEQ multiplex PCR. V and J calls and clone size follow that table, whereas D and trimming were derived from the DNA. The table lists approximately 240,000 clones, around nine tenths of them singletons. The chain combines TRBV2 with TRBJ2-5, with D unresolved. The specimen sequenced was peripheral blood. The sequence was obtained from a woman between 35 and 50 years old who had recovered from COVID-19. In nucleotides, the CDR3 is TGTGCCAGCAGGAGCGACTTGCTCCAAGAGACCCAGTACTTC. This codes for CASRSDLLQETQYF.